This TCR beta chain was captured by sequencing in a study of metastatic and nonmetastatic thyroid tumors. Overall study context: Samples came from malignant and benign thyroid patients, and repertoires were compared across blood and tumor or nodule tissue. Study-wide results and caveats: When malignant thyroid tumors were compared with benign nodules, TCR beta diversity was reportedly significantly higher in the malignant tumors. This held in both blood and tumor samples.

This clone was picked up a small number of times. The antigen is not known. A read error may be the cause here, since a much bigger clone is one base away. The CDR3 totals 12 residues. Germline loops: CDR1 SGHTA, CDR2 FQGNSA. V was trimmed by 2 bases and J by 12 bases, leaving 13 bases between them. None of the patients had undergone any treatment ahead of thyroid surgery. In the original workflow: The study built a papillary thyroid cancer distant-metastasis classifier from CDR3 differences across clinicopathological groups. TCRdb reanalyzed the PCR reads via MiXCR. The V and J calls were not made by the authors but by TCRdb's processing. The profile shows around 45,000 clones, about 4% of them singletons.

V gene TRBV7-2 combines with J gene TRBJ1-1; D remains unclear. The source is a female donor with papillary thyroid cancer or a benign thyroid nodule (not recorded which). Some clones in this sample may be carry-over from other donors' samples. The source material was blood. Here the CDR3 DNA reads TGTGCCAGCAGCTTAAATCGGCAGAAATCTTTCTTT. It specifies CASSLNRQKSFF.